The text below deals with one TCR beta chain. These data originate in a study of blood T cell repertoires in COVID-19. Overall study context: Donors in the United States, Italy and Spain gave samples during acute or convalescent COVID-19.

As handled by the study authors: Reference gene primer amplification gave estimated nucleated cell counts. Profiling relied on immunoSEQ multiplex PCR, and the TCRdb table lists in-frame clones only, not all of them. That table is the source of V, J and clone size, and D and trimming were worked out from the DNA. The data hold some 150,000 clones, with 65% to 90% observed a single time. Material for sequencing was peripheral blood. The source of this sequence is a woman aged 60-75 years with COVID-19, enrolled during active disease.

CDR3 sequence reads: CASSQSSGLNQPQHF. The CDR3 DNA sequence: TGTGCCAGCAGCCAGTCTTCAGGGCTCAATCAGCCCCAGCATTTT. The V call is TRBV3-1 (or the pseudogene TRBV3-2), the J call TRBJ1-5; a possible D gene is TRBD1 (5 bases). V was pared by 3 bases and J by 3 bases, with 12 bases between. CDR3 length: 15 residues. Germline CDR1 and CDR2: LGHDT and YNNKEL (reference sequence).